This TCR beta chain appears in the sequencing data of a study of blood T cell repertoires in COVID-19. Study in general: The study drew acute and convalescent COVID-19 samples from the United States, Italy and Spain. The cDNA or gDNA used as material had been derived from T cells, B-cell-depleted T cells, or PBMCs.

Trimming cost V 5 bases and J 3 bases, with 16 bases left between them. Germline values: CDR1 MNHEY, CDR2 SVGAGI. The CDR3 length is 15 residues. Assay used: immunoSEQ multiplex PCR; TCRdb lists only in-frame clones, some missing. Seen here are tens of thousands of clones, around 90% observed once, and the top ten hold around a quarter. The chain links TRBV6-5 to TRBJ2-5, with D perhaps TRBD2 (5 bases). This receptor was identified in a woman of 80 years or more with acute or convalescent COVID-19. The sequenced sample was peripheral blood. This CDR3 reads CASSTLERIKETQYF. The CDR3 nucleotides are TGTGCCAGCAGTACCCTCGAGCGGATCAAAGAGACCCAGTACTTC.